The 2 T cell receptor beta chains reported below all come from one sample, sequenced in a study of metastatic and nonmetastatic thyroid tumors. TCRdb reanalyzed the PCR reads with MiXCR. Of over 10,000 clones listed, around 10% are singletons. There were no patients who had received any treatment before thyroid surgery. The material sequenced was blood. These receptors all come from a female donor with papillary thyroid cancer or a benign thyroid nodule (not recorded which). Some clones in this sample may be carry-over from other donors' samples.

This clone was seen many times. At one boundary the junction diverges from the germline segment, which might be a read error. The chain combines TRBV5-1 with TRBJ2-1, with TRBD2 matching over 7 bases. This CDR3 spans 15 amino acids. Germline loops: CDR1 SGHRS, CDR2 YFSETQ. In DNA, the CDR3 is TGCGCCAGCAGCTTGTCTAGCGGCGGGTACAATGGGCAGTTCTTC. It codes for CASSLSSGGYNGQFF.

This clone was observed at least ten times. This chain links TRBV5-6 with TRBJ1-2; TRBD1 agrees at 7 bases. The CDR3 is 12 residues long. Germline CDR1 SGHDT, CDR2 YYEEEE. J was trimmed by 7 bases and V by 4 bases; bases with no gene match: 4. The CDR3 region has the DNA TGTGCCAGCAGCCACAACAGGGGTGGCTACACCTTC. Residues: CASSHNRGGYTF.